This is a list of T cell receptor beta chains from one sample in a study of PD-1 blockade in classical Hodgkin lymphoma. Repertoires were generated with immunoSEQ multiplex PCR, while TCRdb's copy carries only in-frame clones and drops some. Here the sample spans over 6,000 clones, more than 70% being singletons. Source: peripheral blood mononuclear cells (PBMCs), taken before the second cycle of nivolumab. The receptors originated from a human donor with classical Hodgkin lymphoma. The CDR3 runs from the conserved cysteine through the conserved F or W. The D gene is left open where the match is weak. Some rows have no size entry. The others give once, few or many, or a class for an expanded clone.

v_call	clone_size	j_call	d_call	cdr3_nt	cdr3_aa
TRBV6-1	.	TRBJ1-3	.	TGTGCCAGCAGTGAATGGGGGGGGCGAGGAAACACCATATATTTT	CASSEWGGRGNTIYF
TRBV27	once	TRBJ2-3	.	TGTGCCAGCAGTTTCGGACGGCCTGGATTTAAGGATACGCAGTATTTT	CASSFGRPGFKDTQYF
TRBV30	.	TRBJ2-3	.	TGTGCCTGGGGTGGATGGGTTGCAGATACGCAGTATTTT	CAWGGWVADTQYF
TRBV18	few	TRBJ1-2	TRBD1	TGTGCCAGCTCACCCAGACAGGGACCCAACTATGGCTACACCTTC	CASSPRQGPNYGYTF
TRBV7-5	.	TRBJ2-3	.	TGTGCCAGCAGCTTGGCTAGCGGTAACACAGATACGCAGTATTTT	CASSLASGNTDTQYF
TRBV5-7	.	TRBJ1-1	.	TGTGCCAGCAGCCCGGGGAGGGGGAACACTGAAGCTTTCTTT	CASSPGRGNTEAFF
TRBV10-3	.	TRBJ1-2	TRBD1	TGTGCCATCAGTCCTGACAGGGATAATGGCTACACCTTC	CAISPDRDNGYTF
TRBV4-1	.	TRBJ2-1	TRBD2	TGCGCCAGCAGCCCCGCCCAGGGACTAGCGGGAGGTTCCTACAATGAGCAGTTCTTC	CASSPAQGLAGGSYNEQFF
TRBV19	.	TRBJ1-1	.	TGTGCCAGTAGTTCCCTGCTTGGGAGCACTGAAGCTTTCTTT	CASSSLLGSTEAFF
TRBV6-5	.	TRBJ2-2	TRBD1	TGTGCCAGCAGCAGGGGGCGAGCCGGGGAGCTGTTTTTT	CASSRGRAGELFF
TRBV12-5	.	TRBJ1-5	.	TGTGCTAGTGGTTTTTTGAGGGCGGGTCAGCCCCAGCATTTT	CASGFLRAGQPQHF
TRBV19	.	TRBJ1-2	.	TGTGCCAGTACCCCAATGGGAGGGTATGGCTACACCTTC	CASTPMGGYGYTF
TRBV19	once	TRBJ1-3	.	TGTGCCAGTGCCGGGGATGGAAACACCATATATTTT	CASAGDGNTIYF
TRBV18	.	TRBJ1-4	.	TGTGCCAGCTCACCCTTACAGGGATTGATCGGCGAACTGTTTTTT	CASSPLQGLIGELFF
TRBV11-3	.	TRBJ1-3	TRBD1	TGTGCCAGCAGCTCCGACAGGGTTTTGGGAAACACCATATATTTT	CASSSDRVLGNTIYF
TRBV6-5	medium-sized	TRBJ2-6	.	TGTGCCAGCAGGACGACCTCTGGGGCCAACGTCCTGACTTTC	CASRTTSGANVLTF
TRBV10-3	.	TRBJ2-3	TRBD2	TGTGCCATCAGTGACTCTCTAGCGGGGGACAATACGCAGTATTTT	CAISDSLAGDNTQYF